The subject of this entry is one T cell receptor (beta chain). Its antigen is undetermined. Germline V CDR1 and CDR2: MRHNA, SNTAGT. CDR3 length: 15 amino acids. J was trimmed by 4 bases and V by 5 bases; bases with no gene match: 3. This specimen comes from a study of cytomegalovirus exposure and HLA in healthy donors. Study context: Early on, a data release was issued that held 85 million to 95 million unique TCRs from HLA-typed donors.

With 60 Vbeta and 13 Jbeta primers, the PCR was carried out. Profiling relied on immunoSEQ multiplex PCR, and the TCRdb table lists in-frame clones only, not all of them. This repertoire shows 180,000 or so clones, more than 60% found once; its top ten account for less than 1.5%. Regarding the study as a whole: Per a prior analysis, the majority of TCR beta V segments were productive roughly 90% or roughly 30% of the time.

The TCR comes from a man between 18 and 35 years old in good health and CMV-seronegative. Sequencing was done on a sample of PBMCs. The rearrangement links TRBV6-4 to TRBJ1-6, with TRBD1 identical over 9 bases. The CDR3 nucleotides are TGTGCCAGCAGTCCGGGACAGGGATATAATTCACCCCTCCACTTT. This encodes CASSPGQGYNSPLHF.